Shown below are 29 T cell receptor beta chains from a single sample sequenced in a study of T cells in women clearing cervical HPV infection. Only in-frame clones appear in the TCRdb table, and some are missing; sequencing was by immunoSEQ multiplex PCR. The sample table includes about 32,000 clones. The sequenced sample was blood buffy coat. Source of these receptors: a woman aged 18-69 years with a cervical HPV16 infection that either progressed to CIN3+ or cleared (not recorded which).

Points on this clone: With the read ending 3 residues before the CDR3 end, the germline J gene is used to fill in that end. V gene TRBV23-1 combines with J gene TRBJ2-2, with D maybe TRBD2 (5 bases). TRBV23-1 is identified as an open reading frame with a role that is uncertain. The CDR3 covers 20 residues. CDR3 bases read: TGCGCCAGCAGTCCCCCGGGGTGGACCACCTTAAGCTCCTATAATTCACCG. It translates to CASSPPGWTTLSSYNSP. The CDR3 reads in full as CASSPPGWTTLSSYNSPLFF.

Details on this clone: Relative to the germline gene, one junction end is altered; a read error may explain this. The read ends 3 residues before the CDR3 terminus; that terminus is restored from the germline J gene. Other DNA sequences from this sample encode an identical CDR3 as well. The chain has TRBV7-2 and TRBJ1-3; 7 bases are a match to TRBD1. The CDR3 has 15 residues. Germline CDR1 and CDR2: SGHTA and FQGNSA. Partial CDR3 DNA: TGTGCCAGCAGCCATGACAGGGCGGGAGGAAACACA. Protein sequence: CASSHDRAGGNT. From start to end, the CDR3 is CASSHDRAGGNTIYF.

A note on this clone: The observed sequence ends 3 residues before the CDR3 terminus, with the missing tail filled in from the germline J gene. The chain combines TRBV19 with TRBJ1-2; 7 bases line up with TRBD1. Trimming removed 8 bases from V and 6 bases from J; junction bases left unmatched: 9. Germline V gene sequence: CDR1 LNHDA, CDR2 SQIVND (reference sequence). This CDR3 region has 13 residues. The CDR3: CASRQGDPNGYTF. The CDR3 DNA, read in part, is TGTGCCAGTCGACAGGGTGATCCCAATGGC.

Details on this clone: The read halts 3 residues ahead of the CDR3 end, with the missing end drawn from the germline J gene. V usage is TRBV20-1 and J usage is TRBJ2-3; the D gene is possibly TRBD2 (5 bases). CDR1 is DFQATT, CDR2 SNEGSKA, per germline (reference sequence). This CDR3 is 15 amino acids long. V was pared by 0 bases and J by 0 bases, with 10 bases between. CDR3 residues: CSARDSRGSTDTQYF. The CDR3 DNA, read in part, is TGCAGTGCTAGAGATTCTCGCGGGAGCACAGATACG.

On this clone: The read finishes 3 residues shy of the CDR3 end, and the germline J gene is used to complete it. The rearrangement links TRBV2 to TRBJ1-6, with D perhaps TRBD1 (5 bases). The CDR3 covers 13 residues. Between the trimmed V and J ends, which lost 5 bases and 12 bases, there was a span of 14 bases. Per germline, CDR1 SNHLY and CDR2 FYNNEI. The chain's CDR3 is CASSTTDARPLHF. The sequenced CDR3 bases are TGTGCCAGCAGTACGACAGACGCTCGACCC.

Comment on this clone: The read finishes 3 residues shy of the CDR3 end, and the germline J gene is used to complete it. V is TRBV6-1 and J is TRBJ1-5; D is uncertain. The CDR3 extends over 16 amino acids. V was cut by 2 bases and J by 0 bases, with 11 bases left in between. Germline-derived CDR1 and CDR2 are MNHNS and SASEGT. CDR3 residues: CASSELRVSSNQPQHF. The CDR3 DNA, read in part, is TGTGCCAGCAGTGAACTGAGGGTTTCTAGCAATCAGCCC.

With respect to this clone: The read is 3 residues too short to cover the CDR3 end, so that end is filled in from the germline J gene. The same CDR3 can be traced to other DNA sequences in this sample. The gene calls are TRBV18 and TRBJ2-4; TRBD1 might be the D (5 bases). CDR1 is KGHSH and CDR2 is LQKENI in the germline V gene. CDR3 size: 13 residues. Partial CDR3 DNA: TGTGCCAGCTCACCAGGGGCGGTGTATGGT. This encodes CASSPGAVYG. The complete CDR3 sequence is CASSPGAVYGQYF. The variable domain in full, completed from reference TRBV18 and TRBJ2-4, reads NAGVMQNPRHLVRRRGQEARLRCSPMKGHSHVYWYRQLPEEGLKFMVYLQKENIIDESGMPKERFSAEFPKEGPSILRIQQVVRGDSAAYFCASSPGAVYGQYFGAGTRLSVL.

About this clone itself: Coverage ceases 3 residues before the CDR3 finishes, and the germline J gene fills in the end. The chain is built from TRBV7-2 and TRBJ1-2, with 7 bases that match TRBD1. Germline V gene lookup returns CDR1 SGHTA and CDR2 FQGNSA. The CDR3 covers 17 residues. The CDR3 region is CASSLARRRPGGETYTF. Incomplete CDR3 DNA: TGTGCCAGCAGCTTAGCGCGTCGCCGGCCAGGGGGAGAGACC.

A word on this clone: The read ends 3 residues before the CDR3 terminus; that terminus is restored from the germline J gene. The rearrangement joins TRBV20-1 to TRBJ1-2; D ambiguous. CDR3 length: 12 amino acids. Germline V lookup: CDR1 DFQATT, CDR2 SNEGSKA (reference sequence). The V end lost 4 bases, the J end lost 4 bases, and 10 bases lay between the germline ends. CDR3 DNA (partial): TGCAGTGCTATAAGAAGCCTCTATGGC. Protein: CSAIRSLYG. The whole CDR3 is CSAIRSLYGYTF.

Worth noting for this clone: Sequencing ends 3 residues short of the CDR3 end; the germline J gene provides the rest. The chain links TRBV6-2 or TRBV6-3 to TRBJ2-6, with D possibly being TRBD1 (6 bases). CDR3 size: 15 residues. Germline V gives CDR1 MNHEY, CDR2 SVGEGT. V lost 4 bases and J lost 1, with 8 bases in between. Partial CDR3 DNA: TGTGCCAGCAGTTCAGGGACATCTGGGGCCAACGTC. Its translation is CASSSGTSGANV. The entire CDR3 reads CASSSGTSGANVLTF.

The CDR3 DNA, read in part, is TGTGCCAGCAGCAGCAGGGACAGTCAAAATTCACCA. It specifies CASSSRDSQNSP. The full CDR3 is CASSSRDSQNSPLFF. The rearrangement uses TRBV5-6 and TRBJ1-4, with 7 bases that match TRBD1. The CDR3 end lies 3 residues beyond the end of the read and is filled in from the germline J gene. The CDR3 runs to 15 residues. Germline CDR1 SGHDT, CDR2 YYEEEE.

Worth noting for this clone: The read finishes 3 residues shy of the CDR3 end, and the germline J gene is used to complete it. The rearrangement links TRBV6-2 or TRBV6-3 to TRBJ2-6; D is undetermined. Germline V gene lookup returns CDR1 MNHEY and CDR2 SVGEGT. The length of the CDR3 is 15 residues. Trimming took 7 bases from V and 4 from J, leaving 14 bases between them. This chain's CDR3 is CASIPRSVGANVLTF. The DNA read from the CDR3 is TGTGCCAGCATCCCCAGGTCGGTCGGGGCCAACGTC.

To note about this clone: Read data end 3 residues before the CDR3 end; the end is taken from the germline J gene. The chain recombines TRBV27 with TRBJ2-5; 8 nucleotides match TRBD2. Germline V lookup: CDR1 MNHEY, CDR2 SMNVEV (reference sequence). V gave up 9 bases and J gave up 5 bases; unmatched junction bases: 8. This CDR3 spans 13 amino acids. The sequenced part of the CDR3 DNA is TGTGCCAGTTCCCCGGGACTAGAGGAGACC. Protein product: CASSPGLEET. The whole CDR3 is CASSPGLEETQYF.

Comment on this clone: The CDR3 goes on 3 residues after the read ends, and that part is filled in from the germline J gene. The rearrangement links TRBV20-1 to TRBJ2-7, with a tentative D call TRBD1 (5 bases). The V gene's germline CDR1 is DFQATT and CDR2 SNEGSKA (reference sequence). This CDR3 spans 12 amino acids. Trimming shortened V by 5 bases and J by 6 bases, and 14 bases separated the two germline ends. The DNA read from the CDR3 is TGCAGTGCTGGATCAGGGTTGGGCGAG. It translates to CSAGSGLGE. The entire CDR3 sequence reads CSAGSGLGEQYF.

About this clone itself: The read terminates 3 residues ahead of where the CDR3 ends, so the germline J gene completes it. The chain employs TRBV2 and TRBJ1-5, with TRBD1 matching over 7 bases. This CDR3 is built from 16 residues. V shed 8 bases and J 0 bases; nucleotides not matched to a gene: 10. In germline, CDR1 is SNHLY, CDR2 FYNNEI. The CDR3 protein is CASGTEPSYSNQPQHF. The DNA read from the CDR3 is TGTGCCAGCGGGACAGAGCCTAGCTATAGCAATCAGCCC.

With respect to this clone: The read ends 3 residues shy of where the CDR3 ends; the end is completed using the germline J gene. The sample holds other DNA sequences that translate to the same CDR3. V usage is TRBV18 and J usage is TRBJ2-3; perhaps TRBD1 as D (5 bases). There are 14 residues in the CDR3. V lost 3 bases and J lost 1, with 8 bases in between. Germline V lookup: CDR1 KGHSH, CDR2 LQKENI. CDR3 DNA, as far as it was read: TGTGCCAGCTCACCCCTCAGGGGCACAGATACG. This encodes CASSPLRGTDT. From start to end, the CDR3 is CASSPLRGTDTQYF.

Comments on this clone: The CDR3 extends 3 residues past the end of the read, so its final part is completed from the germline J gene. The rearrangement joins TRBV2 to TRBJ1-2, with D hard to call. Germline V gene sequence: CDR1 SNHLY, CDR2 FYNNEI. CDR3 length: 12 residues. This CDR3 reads CASSDSFYDYTF. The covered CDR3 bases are TGTGCCAGCAGTGACTCCTTCTACGAC.

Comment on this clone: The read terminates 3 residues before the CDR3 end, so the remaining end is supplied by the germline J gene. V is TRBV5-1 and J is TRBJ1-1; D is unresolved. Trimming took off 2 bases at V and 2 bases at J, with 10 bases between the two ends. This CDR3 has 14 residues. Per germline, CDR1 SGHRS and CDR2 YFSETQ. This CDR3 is CASSFARTNTEAFF. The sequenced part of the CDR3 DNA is TGCGCCAGCAGCTTCGCTAGAACCAACACTGAA.

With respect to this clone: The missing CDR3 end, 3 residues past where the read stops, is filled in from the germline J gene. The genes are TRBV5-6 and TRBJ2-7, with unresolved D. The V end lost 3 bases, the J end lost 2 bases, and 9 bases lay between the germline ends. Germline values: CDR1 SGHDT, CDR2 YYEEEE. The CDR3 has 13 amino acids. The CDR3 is CASSSVPAYEQYF. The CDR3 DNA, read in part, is TGTGCCAGCAGCTCCGTACCAGCCTACGAG.

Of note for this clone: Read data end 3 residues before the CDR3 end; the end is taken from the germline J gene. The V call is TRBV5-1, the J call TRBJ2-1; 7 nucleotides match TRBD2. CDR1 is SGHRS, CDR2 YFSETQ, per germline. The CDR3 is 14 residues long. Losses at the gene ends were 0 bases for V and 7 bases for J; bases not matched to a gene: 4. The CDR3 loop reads CASSLATGLNEQFF. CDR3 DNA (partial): TGCGCCAGCAGCTTGGCCACGGGACTAAATGAG.

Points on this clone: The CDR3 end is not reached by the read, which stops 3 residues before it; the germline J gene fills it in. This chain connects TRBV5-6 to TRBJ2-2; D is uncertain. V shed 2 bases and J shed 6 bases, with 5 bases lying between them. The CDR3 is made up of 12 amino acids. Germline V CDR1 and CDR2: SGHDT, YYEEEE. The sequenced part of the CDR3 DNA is TGTGCCAGCAGCTTATGGCCCGGGGAG. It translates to CASSLWPGE. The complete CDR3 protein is CASSLWPGELFF. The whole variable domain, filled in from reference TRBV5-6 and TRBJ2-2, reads DAGVTQSPTHLIKTRGQQVTLRCSPKSGHDTVSWYQQALGQGPQFIFQYYEEEERQRGNFPDRFSGHQFPNYSSELNVNALLLGDSALYLCASSLWPGELFFGEGSRLTVL.

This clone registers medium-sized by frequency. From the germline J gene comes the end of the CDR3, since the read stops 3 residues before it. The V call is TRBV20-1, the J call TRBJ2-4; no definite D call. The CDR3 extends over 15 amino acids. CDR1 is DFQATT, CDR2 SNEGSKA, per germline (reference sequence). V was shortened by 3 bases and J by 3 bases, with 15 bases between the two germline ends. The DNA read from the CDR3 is TGCAGTGCTAGCCCCGCGCAATCGGTCAAAAACATT. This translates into CSASPAQSVKNI. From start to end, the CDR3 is CSASPAQSVKNIQYF.

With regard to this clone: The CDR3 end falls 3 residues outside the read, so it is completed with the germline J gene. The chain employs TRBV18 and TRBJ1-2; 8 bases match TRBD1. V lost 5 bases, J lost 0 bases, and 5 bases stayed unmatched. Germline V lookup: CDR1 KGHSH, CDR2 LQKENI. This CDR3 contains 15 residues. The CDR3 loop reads CASSITGGSNYGYTF. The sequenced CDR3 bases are TGTGCCAGCTCAATCACAGGGGGTTCTAACTATGGC.

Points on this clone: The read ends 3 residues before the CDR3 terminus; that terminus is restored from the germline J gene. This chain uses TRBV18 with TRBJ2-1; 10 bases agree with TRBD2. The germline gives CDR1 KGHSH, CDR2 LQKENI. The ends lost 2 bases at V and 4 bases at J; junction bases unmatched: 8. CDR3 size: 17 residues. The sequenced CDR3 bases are TGTGCCAGCTCACCAATCTCGCTAGCGGGGGCATACAATGAG. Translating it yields CASSPISLAGAYNE. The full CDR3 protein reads CASSPISLAGAYNEQFF.

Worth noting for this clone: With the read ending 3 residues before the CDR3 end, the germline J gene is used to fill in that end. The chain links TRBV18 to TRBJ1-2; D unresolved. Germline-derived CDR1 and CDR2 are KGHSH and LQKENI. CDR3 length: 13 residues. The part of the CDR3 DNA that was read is TGTGCCAGCTCGCAACGGGGAGATAATGAC. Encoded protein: CASSQRGDND. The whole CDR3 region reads CASSQRGDNDYTF.

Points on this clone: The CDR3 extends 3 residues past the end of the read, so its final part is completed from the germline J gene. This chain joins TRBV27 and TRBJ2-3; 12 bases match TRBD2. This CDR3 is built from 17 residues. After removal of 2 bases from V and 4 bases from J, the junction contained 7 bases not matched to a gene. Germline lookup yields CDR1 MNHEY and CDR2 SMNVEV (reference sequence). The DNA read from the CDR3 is TGTGCCAGCAGTTTACGACTAGCGGGAGCTGGCCCAGATACG. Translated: CASSLRLAGAGPDT. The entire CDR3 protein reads CASSLRLAGAGPDTQYF.

The CDR3 loop reads CAIGSGIGHGYTF. The part of the CDR3 DNA that was read is TGTGCCATCGGATCGGGGATAGGACATGGC. The rearrangement joins TRBV10-3 to TRBJ1-2; no reliable D call. The CDR3 end is not reached by the read, which stops 3 residues before it; the germline J gene fills it in. This CDR3 comprises 13 residues. The germline V gene encodes CDR1 ENHRY and CDR2 SYGVKD. V was shortened by 8 bases and J by 6 bases, with 16 bases between the two germline ends.

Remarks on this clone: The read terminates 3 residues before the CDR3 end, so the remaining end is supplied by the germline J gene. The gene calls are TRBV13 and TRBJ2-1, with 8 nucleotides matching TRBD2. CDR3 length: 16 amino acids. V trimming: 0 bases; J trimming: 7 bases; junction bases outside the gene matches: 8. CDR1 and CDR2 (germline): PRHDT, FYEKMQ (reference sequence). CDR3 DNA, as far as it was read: TGTGCCAGCAGCTTAGGCTCAGCGGGAGCAAGAAATGAG. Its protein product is CASSLGSAGARNE. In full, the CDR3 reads CASSLGSAGARNEQFF.

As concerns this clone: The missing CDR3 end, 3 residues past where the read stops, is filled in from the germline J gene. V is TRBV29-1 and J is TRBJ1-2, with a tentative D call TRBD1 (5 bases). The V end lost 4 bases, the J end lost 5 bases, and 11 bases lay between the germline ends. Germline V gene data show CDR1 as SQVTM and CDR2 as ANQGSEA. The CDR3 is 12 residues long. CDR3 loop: CSVAPGLYGYTF. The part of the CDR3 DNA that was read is TGCAGCGTTGCTCCGGGACTGTATGGC.